This TCR beta chain appears in the sequencing data of a study of post-analysis software for immune sequencing data (dated by TCRdb to the mid-2010s). Looking at the study overall: Recorded disease courses included relapsing-remitting, secondary progressive and progressive-relapsing multiple sclerosis, with some patients lacking subtype annotation. The patient repertoires were compared against approximately ten previously published healthy control repertoires obtained from donors aged about 6 to 26 years. A subset of samples was prepared in parallel using single-end sample barcoding, then pooled and co-amplified after Illumina adapter ligation. Study-wide findings and limitations: The multiple sclerosis patient group was slightly younger than the control group. Significantly higher frequencies in patients than in controls were found for roughly five TRBV segments, including TRBV5-6, TRBV5-1 and TRBV20-1. When samples were clustered directly using the F measure, samples prepared in the same batch co-clustered strongly, which prompted a batch-effect correction. Compared with controls, multiple sclerosis patients had significantly lower normalized Chao1 diversity, a finding suggesting substantial peripheral T-cell clonal expansion.

TCR beta repertoires were profiled from peripheral blood of approximately 13 young patients with multiple sclerosis to demonstrate the VDJtools post-analysis software. The multiple sclerosis patients were children and adolescents between roughly 6 and 16 years of age. Counted from cysteine to phenylalanine, this CDR3 has 15 amino acids. The CDR3 DNA has 45 bases and is translated from base 1. At the junction V is shortened by 2 bases and J by 2 bases, with 10 bases in between. CDR1 and CDR2 are drawn from the germline V gene (reference sequence): MNHNY, SVGAGI. Receptor libraries were prepared by PCR. The sample was run on an Illumina HiSeq 2500. To reduce PCR and sequencing biases, unique molecular identifiers were incorporated into the TCR beta cDNA libraries. About 500,000 cDNA molecules were obtained per 1 to 10 million input T cells, so each molecule approximated one T cell. The patient libraries were prepared and sequenced using the same protocol as the earlier healthy control dataset. Samples belonging to the same batch were prepared together, multiplexed and sequenced on a shared HiSeq lane. The study's processing was this. MIGEC handled the raw barcoded reads, throwing out single-read molecular identifier groups before consensus assembly and CDR3 extraction. VDJtools was used for post-analysis of the clonotype tables, and diversity was normalized by down-sampling every dataset to the size of the smallest sample. Repertoire overlap clustering matched CDR3 amino acid but not nucleotide sequences to correct batch-related cross-sample contamination. TCRdb passed the public sequencing reads through fastp at Q25 and MiXCR, retaining productive beta sequences. Merged by CDR3 protein, the rows form single entries marked with the most common genes and DNA. These V and J calls originate from TCRdb's pipeline instead of the authors' own analysis. The sample table shows about 770,000 distinct CDR3 sequences, and 40% to 55% are seen once. The ten top clones hold roughly 4.5% of the sample.

Turning to this clonotype: Its recognized antigen is unknown. The input lacks base qualities; no much larger clone sits a single base away.

The sample taken for sequencing was blood. The chain uses TRBV6-6 and TRBJ1-3, and the D gene may be TRBD1, 5 bases matching. The receptor's source is a girl aged 5-17 years with multiple sclerosis. CDR3 sequence: CASSYGGDAGNTIYF. The DNA sequence is given as TGTGCCAGCAGTTACGGGGGGGATGCTGGAAACACCATATATTTT.